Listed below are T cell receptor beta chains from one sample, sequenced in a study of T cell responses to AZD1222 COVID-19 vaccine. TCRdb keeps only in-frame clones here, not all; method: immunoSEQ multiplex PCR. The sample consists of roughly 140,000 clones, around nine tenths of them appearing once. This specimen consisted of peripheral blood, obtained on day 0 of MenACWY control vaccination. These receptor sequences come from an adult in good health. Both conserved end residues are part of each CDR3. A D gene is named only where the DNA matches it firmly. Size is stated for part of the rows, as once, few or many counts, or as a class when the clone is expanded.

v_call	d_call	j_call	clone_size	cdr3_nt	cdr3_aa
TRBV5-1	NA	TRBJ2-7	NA	TGCGCCAGCAGCTTTAAAGAGGTTCAGTACTTC	CASSFKEVQYF
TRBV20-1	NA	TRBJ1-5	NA	TGCAGTGCTAGTACCTTGGGTCGTGGCAATCAGCCCCAGCATTTT	CSASTLGRGNQPQHF
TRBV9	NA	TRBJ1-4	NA	TGTGCCAGCAGCTTCCAGGGAGCAACTAATGAAAAACTGTTTTTT	CASSFQGATNEKLFF
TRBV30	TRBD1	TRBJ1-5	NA	TGTGCCTGGAGTCCTACAGGGGTGCCCCTTTATAGCAATCAGCCCCAGCATTTT	CAWSPTGVPLYSNQPQHF
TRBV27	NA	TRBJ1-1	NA	TGTGCCAGCAGTTTGGGTCCAGAGGTAATGGGTGAAGCTTTCTTT	CASSLGPEVMGEAFF
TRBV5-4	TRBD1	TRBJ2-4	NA	TGTGCCAGCAGCTTGAGGTCAGGGGGCAAAAACATTCAGTACTTC	CASSLRSGGKNIQYF
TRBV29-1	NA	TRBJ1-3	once	TGCAGCGTTGAAGCCTCAGGGACTGGAAACACCATATATTTT	CSVEASGTGNTIYF
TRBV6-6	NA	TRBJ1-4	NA	TGTGCCAGCAGCGGTAATGAAAAACTGTTTTTT	CASSGNEKLFF
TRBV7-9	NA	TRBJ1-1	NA	TGTGCCAGCAGCTCAGCCGGGGGCAACACTGAAGCTTTCTTT	CASSSAGGNTEAFF
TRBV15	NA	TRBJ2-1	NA	TGTGCCACCAGCAGACCCTCAAGCGGGTCAAAGAATGAGCAGTTCTTC	CATSRPSSGSKNEQFF
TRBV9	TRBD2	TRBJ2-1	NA	TGTGCCAGCAGCTCAAAGGGACTAGCGAATGAGCAGTTCTTC	CASSSKGLANEQFF
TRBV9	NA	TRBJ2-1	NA	TGTGCCAGCAGCCCTGGCGGGCCCTACTCATACAATGAGCAGTTCTTC	CASSPGGPYSYNEQFF
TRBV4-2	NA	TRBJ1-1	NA	TGTGCCAGCAGCCAAGAGGTCCGTGTCACTGAAGCTTTCTTT	CASSQEVRVTEAFF
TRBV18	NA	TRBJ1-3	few	TGTGCCAGCTCACCACAGACGGGCCACTCTGGAAACACCATATATTTT	CASSPQTGHSGNTIYF
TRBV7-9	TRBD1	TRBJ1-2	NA	TGTGCCAGCAGCTCTATCCTCTACCGGGACAGGAAAAAGAGCTATGGCTACACCTTC	CASSSILYRDRKKSYGYTF
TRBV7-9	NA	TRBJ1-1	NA	TGTGCCAGCAGCTCTAGGCAGGGCAGAGGTGAAGCTTTCTTT	CASSSRQGRGEAFF
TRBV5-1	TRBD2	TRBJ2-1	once	TGCGCCAGCAGCTCTACTAGCGGGGGGGCCTACAATGAGCAGTTCTTC	CASSSTSGGAYNEQFF
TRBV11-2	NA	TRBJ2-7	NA	TGTGCCAGCAGCTTAACTGACAGTTATTCCTACGAGCAGTACTTC	CASSLTDSYSYEQYF
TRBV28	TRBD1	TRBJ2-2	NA	TGTGCCAGCAGTTCGGGACAGAAGAACACCGGGGAGCTGTTTTTT	CASSSGQKNTGELFF
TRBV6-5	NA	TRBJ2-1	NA	TGTGCCAGCAGGGACTGGAATGAGCAGTTCTTC	CASRDWNEQFF
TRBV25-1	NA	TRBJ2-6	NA	TGTGCCAGCAGGGGCGAATCTGGGGGATCTGGGGCCAACGTCCTGACTTTC	CASRGESGGSGANVLTF
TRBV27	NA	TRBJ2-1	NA	TGTGCCAGCAGTTTAGTAGACCGGACTTACAATGAGCAGTTCTTC	CASSLVDRTYNEQFF
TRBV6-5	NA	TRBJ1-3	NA	TGTGCCAGCAGTTACGGTGCCTCTGGAAACACCATATATTTT	CASSYGASGNTIYF
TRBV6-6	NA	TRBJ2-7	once	TGTGCCAGCCGAATGGACATTTGGAGCGACGAGCAGTACTTC	CASRMDIWSDEQYF
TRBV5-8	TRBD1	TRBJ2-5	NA	TGTGCCAGCAGCAGGGGGCTGGAGACCCAGTACTTC	CASSRGLETQYF
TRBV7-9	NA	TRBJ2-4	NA	TGTGCCAGCAGTCCATTGCCGGGGTTCAGAAGGGAAAACATTCAGTACTTC	CASSPLPGFRRENIQYF
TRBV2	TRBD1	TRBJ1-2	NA	TGTGCCACCGCGGGACAGCGGTTTAACTATGGCTACACCTTC	CATAGQRFNYGYTF
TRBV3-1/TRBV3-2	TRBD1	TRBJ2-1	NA	TGTGCCAGCAGCCCAGGACAGGCCTACAATGAGCAGTTCTTC	CASSPGQAYNEQFF
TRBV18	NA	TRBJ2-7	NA	TGTGCCAGCTCACCTCGGGGGTTGGCCTACGAGCAGTACTTC	CASSPRGLAYEQYF
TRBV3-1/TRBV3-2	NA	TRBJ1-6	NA	TGTGCCAGCACCCAACTAGGGGGTAATTCACCCCTCCACTTT	CASTQLGGNSPLHF
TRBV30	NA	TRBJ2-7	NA	TGTGCCTGGAGTGGAGGGGGGTACGAGCAGTACTTC	CAWSGGGYEQYF
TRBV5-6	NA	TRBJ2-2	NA	TGTGCCAGCAGCCCTCAGGGGTTCGCCGGGGAGCTGTTTTTT	CASSPQGFAGELFF
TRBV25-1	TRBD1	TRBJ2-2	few	TGTGCCAGCAGTGAAAGCCACAGGGGTACCGGGGAGCTGTTTTTT	CASSESHRGTGELFF
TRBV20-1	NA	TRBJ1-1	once	TGCAGTGCTCCAGAGAACACTGAAGCTTTCTTT	CSAPENTEAFF
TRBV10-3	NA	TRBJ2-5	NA	TGTGCCACGGGGGACAGAGCCAGACAAGAGACCCAGTACTTC	CATGDRARQETQYF
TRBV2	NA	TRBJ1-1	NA	TGTGCCAGCAGTTCCTTACCTGGCACTGAAGCTTTCTTT	CASSSLPGTEAFF
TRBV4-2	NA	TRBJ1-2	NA	TGTGCCAGCAGCCAAGAAGGGGGAAACTATGGCTACACCTTC	CASSQEGGNYGYTF
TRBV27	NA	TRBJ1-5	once	TGTGCCAGCAGTGCGGGACTAATGAATCAGCCCCAGCATTTT	CASSAGLMNQPQHF
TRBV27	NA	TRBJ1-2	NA	TGTGCCAGCACCCTAAGCGGGACGGTTAACTATGGCTACACCTTC	CASTLSGTVNYGYTF
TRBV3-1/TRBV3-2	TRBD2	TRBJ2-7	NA	TGTGCCAGCAGCCAAGGGACTAGCGGGACGGCGGAGCAGTACTTC	CASSQGTSGTAEQYF
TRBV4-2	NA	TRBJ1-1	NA	TGTGCCAGCAGCCAAGATCTGAAAAGTGGGACTGAAGCTTTCTTT	CASSQDLKSGTEAFF
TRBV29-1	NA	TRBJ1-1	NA	TGCAGCGCCCAACGGGGCACTGAAGCTTTCTTT	CSAQRGTEAFF
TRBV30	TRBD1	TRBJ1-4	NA	TGTGCCTGGAGAGCTTTCCGGGACAGCGGGCTTAATGAAAAACTGTTTTTT	CAWRAFRDSGLNEKLFF
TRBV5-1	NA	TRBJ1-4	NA	TGCGCCAGCAGCTTAAATACAGGGAATGAAAAACTGTTTTTT	CASSLNTGNEKLFF
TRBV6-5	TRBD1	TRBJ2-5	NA	TGTGCCAGCAGCTCCGACAGGGGCTGGAAGACCCAGTACTTC	CASSSDRGWKTQYF
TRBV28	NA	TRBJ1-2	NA	TGTGCTAGCAGACAGAGCAATTATGGCTACACCTTC	CASRQSNYGYTF
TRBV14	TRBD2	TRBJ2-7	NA	TGTGCCAGCAGCCAAGGAATTAGCGGGTTCCTCTCCTACGAGCAGTACTTC	CASSQGISGFLSYEQYF
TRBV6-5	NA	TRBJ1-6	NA	TGTGCCAGCAGCATACAGAACTATAATTCACCCCTCCACTTT	CASSIQNYNSPLHF
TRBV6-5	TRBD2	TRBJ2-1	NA	TGTGCCAGCAGTTTGTCACGGGGGGTATACAATGAGCAGTTCTTC	CASSLSRGVYNEQFF
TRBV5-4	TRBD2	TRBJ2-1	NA	TGTGCCAGCAGCTCGGGACTAGCGGGAATTCGGAATGAGCAGTTCTTC	CASSSGLAGIRNEQFF
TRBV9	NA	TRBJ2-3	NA	TGTGCCAGCTCCCTGGGCGACTGGGCAGATACGCAGTATTTT	CASSLGDWADTQYF
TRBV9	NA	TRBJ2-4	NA	TGTGCCAGCAGCCCAGAGGGGCTTCTAGCCAAAAACATTCAGTACTTC	CASSPEGLLAKNIQYF
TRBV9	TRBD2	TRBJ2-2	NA	TGTGCCAGCAGCGTAGGTAGCGGGGGGACCACCGGGGAGCTGTTTTTT	CASSVGSGGTTGELFF